A selection of T cell receptor beta chains follows, all from one sample in a study of T cells in localized non-small cell lung cancer. Profiling relied on immunoSEQ multiplex PCR, and the TCRdb table lists in-frame clones only, not all of them. Of roughly 50,000 clones in the sample, approximately 93% are singletons; the top ten hold 20%. The input for sequencing was peripheral blood, taken before any cancer treatment. The receptors were gathered from a man between 40 and 75 years old with stage I lung adenocarcinoma. Both conserved end residues are part of each CDR3. Each record gives: V gene, D gene, J gene, clone size, CDR3 DNA, CDR3 protein. A D gene is named only where the DNA matches it firmly. Not every row has a clone size; where given, it reads once, few, many or a size class.

>TRBV10-3|TRBD2|TRBJ2-2|-
TGTGCCATCAGCGGGGTAGCGGGAACCGGGGAGCTGTTTTTT
CAISGVAGTGELFF
>TRBV5-6|-|TRBJ2-1|-
TGTGCCAGCCACCTCATAAGTGAGCAGTTCTTC
CASHLISEQFF
>TRBV7-3|-|TRBJ2-3|-
TGTGCCAGCAGCCCATCGACGGCGGGGACAGATACGCAGTATTTT
CASSPSTAGTDTQYF
>TRBV4-2|-|TRBJ2-7|-
TGTGCCAGCAGCCAAGATAGGGCAAACGAGCAGTACTTC
CASSQDRANEQYF
>TRBV11-2|-|TRBJ2-7|-
TGTGCCAGCAGCTTAGAGGCGGGAACCCTTTACGAGCAGTACTTC
CASSLEAGTLYEQYF
>TRBV19|TRBD2|TRBJ2-1|few
TGTGCCAGTAGCCGACTGGGTCTAGCGGCGCCCAATGAGCAGTTCTTC
CASSRLGLAAPNEQFF
>TRBV12-1|-|TRBJ2-5|-
TGTGCCAGCAGCTCTAAAAGACTAGCGGGGTGTTCTAAAGAGACCCAGTACTTC
CASSSKRLAGCSKETQYF
>TRBV5-6|-|TRBJ1-2|-
TGTGCCAGCAGCTTAAAGGGGGGTACCGGCTACACCTTC
CASSLKGGTGYTF
>TRBV20-1|-|TRBJ2-3|-
TGCAGTGCTAGTGGCGGGACGCAGTATTTT
CSASGGTQYF
>TRBV28|-|TRBJ1-5|-
TGTGCCAGCAGTTTAAGGCCTATCCAGGGGCAGCCCCAGCATTTT
CASSLRPIQGQPQHF
>TRBV5-6|TRBD1|TRBJ2-7|-
TGTGCCAGCAGCTTCGGGCAGGGGGTCGCCTACGAGCAGTACTTC
CASSFGQGVAYEQYF
>TRBV4-1|TRBD1|TRBJ1-1|-
TGCGCCAGCAGCCAAGATGACAGGGTGAACACTGAAGCTTTCTTT
CASSQDDRVNTEAFF
>TRBV27|TRBD1|TRBJ2-1|-
TGTGCCAGCAGTTCCCAGGGTGACAGGGTTTACAATGAGCAGTTCTTC
CASSSQGDRVYNEQFF
>TRBV7-2|-|TRBJ1-5|-
TGTGCCAGCAGGGAGGTAGGAACTAGCAATCAGCCCCAGCATTTT
CASREVGTSNQPQHF
>TRBV10-3|-|TRBJ2-1|-
TGTGCCATCAGTGAGGCGGCAGATTACAATGAGCAGTTCTTC
CAISEAADYNEQFF
>TRBV5-1|TRBD1|TRBJ1-5|-
TGCGCCAGCAGCTTGGCTGGACAGGGCGGTCAGCCCCAGCATTTT
CASSLAGQGGQPQHF
>TRBV7-3|TRBD2|TRBJ2-7|-
TGTGCCAGCAGCGCCGGGGGGGCCCACGAGCAGTACTTC
CASSAGGAHEQYF
>TRBV6-5|-|TRBJ1-1|once
TGTGCCAGCAGTCGAGGGAACACTGAAGCTTTCTTT
CASSRGNTEAFF
>TRBV4-3|-|TRBJ1-5|-
TGCGCCAGCAGCCAAGCGGGGGGTTCAGGTCAGCCCCAGCATTTT
CASSQAGGSGQPQHF
>TRBV30|-|TRBJ2-7|-
TGTGCCTGGAGTACAGGGTTCTACGAGCAGTACTTC
CAWSTGFYEQYF
>TRBV4-1|-|TRBJ2-7|-
TGCGCCAGCAGCCAAGGAGGAGGGGGCTACGAGCAGTACTTC
CASSQGGGGYEQYF
>TRBV5-5|-|TRBJ2-7|-
TGTGCCAGCAGCCGTCAGGGTTACGAGCAGTACTTC
CASSRQGYEQYF
>TRBV19|-|TRBJ2-2|-
TGTGCCAGTAGTCGGTCAAGCCGAGGGGAGCTGTTTTTT
CASSRSSRGELFF
>TRBV19|-|TRBJ1-1|-
TGTGCCAGTACCCTACTTACTGAAGCTTTCTTT
CASTLLTEAFF
>TRBV9|-|TRBJ2-4|-
TGTGCCAGCAGCGTCTCGGAGGGACACATTCAGTACTTC
CASSVSEGHIQYF
>TRBV28|TRBD1|TRBJ2-7|once
TGTGCCAGCAGTTTGAGTCGGACAGGTACCCCCTACGAGCAGTACTTC
CASSLSRTGTPYEQYF
>TRBV2|TRBD1|TRBJ2-2|-
TGTGCCAGCATTGGACAGGAAAACACCGGGGAGCTGTTTTTT
CASIGQENTGELFF
>TRBV28|-|TRBJ2-6|-
TGTGCCAGCAGCTCAGTCTCTGGGGCCAACGTCCTGACTTTC
CASSSVSGANVLTF
>TRBV11-2|TRBD2|TRBJ2-1|once
TGTGCCAGCAGCTATAGCGGGAGGTCCTACAATGAGCAGTTCTTC
CASSYSGRSYNEQFF
>TRBV28|-|TRBJ2-7|-
TGTGCCAGCAGTCCCCCCCGCCGTAGCTACGAGCAGTACTTC
CASSPPRRSYEQYF
>TRBV7-9|-|TRBJ2-7|-
TGTGCCAGCAGCGCCCCGTCGGGGGGCGCGGCTTACGAGCAGTACTTC
CASSAPSGGAAYEQYF
>TRBV4-3|TRBD2|TRBJ2-2|-
TGCGCCAGCAGCCAAGATTGGACTAGCGGGAGTTCCGGCACCGGGGAGCTGTTTTTT
CASSQDWTSGSSGTGELFF
>TRBV5-1|TRBD1|TRBJ2-3|-
TGCGCCAGCAGCGAGGGGACAGGGTATAGCACAGATACGCAGTATTTT
CASSEGTGYSTDTQYF
>TRBV6-1|TRBD1|TRBJ2-1|-
TGTGCCAGCAGTGAAGTGCCGGGACAGGGATGGAATGAGCAGTTCTTC
CASSEVPGQGWNEQFF
>TRBV5-1|-|TRBJ2-4|-
TGCGCCAGCAGCTTGGGCCTGGACAGCCCGACGGGGTTAGGAAACATTCAGTACTTC
CASSLGLDSPTGLGNIQYF
>TRBV11-2|-|TRBJ2-7|-
TGTGCCAGCCTCGGACGGAGCTCCTACGAGCAGTACTTC
CASLGRSSYEQYF
>TRBV7-9|-|TRBJ2-3|-
TGTGCCAGCAGACTGGGCCCTTCAGATACGCAGTATTTT
CASRLGPSDTQYF
>TRBV25-1|-|TRBJ2-7|once
TGTGCCAGCAGTGGGCAATGGGAGCAGTACTTC
CASSGQWEQYF
>TRBV11-3|-|TRBJ2-2|-
TGTGCCAGCAGCTTAGGACGGCGGGGGCGCCTGGGGGAGCTGTTTTTT
CASSLGRRGRLGELFF
>TRBV7-9|-|TRBJ2-5|-
TGTGCCAGCCAAGGAGGGCCGTGGGAGACCCAGTACTTC
CASQGGPWETQYF
>TRBV30|TRBD1|TRBJ1-1|-
TGTGCCTGGAGTGGACAGGGGACTGAAGCTTTCTTT
CAWSGQGTEAFF
>TRBV4-2|TRBD2|TRBJ2-7|-
TGTGCCAGCAGCCAAGGAGCGGGAGGGGGCGAGCAGTACTTC
CASSQGAGGGEQYF
>TRBV19|-|TRBJ1-2|-
TGTGCTAGTAGTATATCGCCGGACCTCACCTTC
CASSISPDLTF
>TRBV28|-|TRBJ2-3|-
TGTGCCAGCAGTTTTGGAGCCGGCACAGATACGCAGTATTTT
CASSFGAGTDTQYF
>TRBV20-1|-|TRBJ2-1|-
TGCAGTGCAACGACCTACAATGAGCAGTTCTTC
CSATTYNEQFF
>TRBV4-1|TRBD1|TRBJ2-7|-
TGCGCCAGCAGCCGAGGAGACAGGGGCGACTACGAGCAGTACTTC
CASSRGDRGDYEQYF
>TRBV6-1|-|TRBJ2-5|-
TGTGCCAGCAGGGGGGTCGGGGAGACCCAGTACTTC
CASRGVGETQYF
>TRBV4-3|-|TRBJ2-7|-
TGCGCCAGCAGCCCCAACAGGGACTCCTACGAGCAGTACTTC
CASSPNRDSYEQYF
>TRBV5-1|-|TRBJ1-4|-
TGCGCCAGCAGCTATGCAGGGGACGTCGGTGAAAAACTGTTTTTT
CASSYAGDVGEKLFF
>TRBV5-1|TRBD2|TRBJ2-7|-
TGCGCCAGCAGTTCTAGCGGGACCCACGAGCAGTACTTC
CASSSSGTHEQYF
>TRBV29-1|-|TRBJ2-1|-
TGCAGCGTTGAAGGGACGGGGATCAATGAGCAGTTCTTC
CSVEGTGINEQFF
>TRBV4-1|-|TRBJ2-7|-
TGCGCCAGCAGCCAAGGGGGTCCCTCCTACGAGCAGTACTTC
CASSQGGPSYEQYF
>TRBV7-9|-|TRBJ2-7|few
TGTGCCAGCAGCTCCGGCAGAGCCTACGAGCAGTACTTC
CASSSGRAYEQYF
>TRBV9|TRBD2|TRBJ2-3|-
TGTGCCAGCAGCGTCACCGGGACTAGCGCTAATACGCAGTATTTT
CASSVTGTSANTQYF
>TRBV15|-|TRBJ1-5|-
TGTGCCACCAGCAGAGCGCGGGGGGATCAGCCCCAGCATTTT
CATSRARGDQPQHF
>TRBV19|TRBD1|TRBJ2-5|-
TGTGCCAGTATCGGACAGGGGAGGGGAGAGACCCAGTACTTC
CASIGQGRGETQYF
>TRBV7-9|-|TRBJ2-2|-
TGTGCCAGCAGCCCGAGAGAGTCCGGGGAGCTGTTTTTT
CASSPRESGELFF